Below, one T cell receptor (beta chain) is given with its context. This clone was detected only a few times. The antigen it recognizes is unknown. No base-level quality is on record; no much larger clone is a single base apart. TCRbeta CDR3 regions were amplified from genomic DNA by means of the immunoSEQ Assay, a bias-controlled multiplex PCR. Regarding the original processing steps: Within the assay, amplification of reference gene primers was used to estimate how many nucleated cells each sample contained. To quantify the absolute abundance of each unique TCRbeta CDR3 rearrangement, sequence reads were collapsed and filtered. Productive Simpson clonality was computed per sample as the square root of Simpson's diversity index over productive rearrangements. TCRdb took over this immuneACCESS table, retaining in-frame rearrangements with V and J assigned. Such tables are incomplete; in checked studies, under half of the missing clones stem from an unresolved V gene, and the remainder is unexplained. V and J calls and clone size are those listed in that table; D and trimming were worked out from the DNA. The sample table records about 300,000 clones; approximately 83% of these occur just once. The biggest ten clones account for under 2.5% of the sample.

The data stem from a study of blood T cell repertoires in COVID-19 (dated by TCRdb to 2020 to 2022). Study-wide context: Samples covering the acute and convalescent phases of COVID-19 were provided by collaborators in the United States, Italy and Spain. The prospective study material was composed of cDNA or gDNA derived from T cells, B-cell-depleted T cells, or PBMCs. The dataset comprised deeply sampled blood TCRbeta repertoires from subjects exposed to, actively infected with, or recovered from COVID-19. A freely available public database, intended as a resource for researchers studying the immune response to SARS-CoV-2, is where the repertoires were released. Samples were obtained from the ongoing ImmuneRACE study (first 160 participants) and from 950 to 1,500 subjects provided by 6 global collaborators. A de-identified subject ID, COVID-19 status, age in years and sex were almost always included in the sample metadata. Where available, HLA class I and class II types were obtained from metadata supplied by the sample provider rather than from assay-based typing. On the study overall, not on this receptor specifically: How much clinical and demographic metadata was included differed by source and by participant, and the metadata was provided uncurated.

In the prospective study, participants were about 18 to 89 years old, resided in about two dozen geographic areas of the United States, and were enrolled through a virtual design. In the prospective study, participants were assigned to cohorts based on the clinical history participants reported in a screening survey and a study questionnaire. ImmuneRACE Cohort 3 recovered participants were defined by two consecutive negative NP/OP PCR tests, healthcare professional clearance, or symptom resolution. Each participant in the prospective study had whole blood, serum and a nasopharyngeal or oropharyngeal swab collected by mobile phlebotomists. Participants in the prospective study had the option to provide additional blood draws and questionnaires over a roughly two-month period. Before DNA extraction, blood samples from the prospective study were shipped at room temperature or frozen. V gives up 3 bases and J gives up 4 bases, and the segment between their germline ends measures 13 bases. The CDR3 holds 14 amino acids from the cysteine to the phenylalanine. The entry retains the CDR3 DNA only, 42 bases that are in frame from base 1. The germline V gene gives CDR1 as MGHRA and CDR2 as YSYEKL.

The TCR sequence derives from a man younger than 45 who had recovered from COVID-19. The sample comprised PBMCs or T cells enriched from blood (not recorded which). This chain is built from TRBV4-1 and TRBJ2-7; matching of 5 bases hints at TRBD2 as the D gene. The CDR3 corresponds to CASSHLILGYEQYF. In nucleotides, the sequence is TGCGCCAGCAGCCACCTGATACTAGGTTACGAGCAGTACTTC.